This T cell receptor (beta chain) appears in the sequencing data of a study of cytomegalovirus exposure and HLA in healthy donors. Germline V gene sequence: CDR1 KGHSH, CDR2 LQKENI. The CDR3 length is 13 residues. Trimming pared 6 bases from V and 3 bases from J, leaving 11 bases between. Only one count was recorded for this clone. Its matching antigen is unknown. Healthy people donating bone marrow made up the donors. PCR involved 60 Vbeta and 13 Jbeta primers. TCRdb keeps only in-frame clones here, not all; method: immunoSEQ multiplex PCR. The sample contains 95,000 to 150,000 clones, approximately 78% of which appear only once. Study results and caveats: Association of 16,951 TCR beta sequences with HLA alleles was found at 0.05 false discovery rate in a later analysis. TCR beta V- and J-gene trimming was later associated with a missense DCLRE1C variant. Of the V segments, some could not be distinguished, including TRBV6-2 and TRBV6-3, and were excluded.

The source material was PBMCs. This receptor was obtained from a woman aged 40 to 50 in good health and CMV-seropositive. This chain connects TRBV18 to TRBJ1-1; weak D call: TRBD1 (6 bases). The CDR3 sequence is CASSLKGDTEAFF. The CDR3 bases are TGTGCCAGCTCGCTTAAGGGGGACACTGAAGCTTTCTTT.